This T cell receptor beta chain derives from a study of blood T cell repertoires in COVID-19. In the original processing: Estimated nucleated cell counts came from reference gene primer amplification. TCRdb keeps only in-frame clones here, not all; method: immunoSEQ multiplex PCR. That table is the source of V, J and clone size, and D and trimming were worked out from the DNA. The repertoire holds about 140,000 clones, with 65% to 85% as singletons. The CDR3 has 14 amino acids. Trimming cost V 2 bases and J 2 bases, with 9 bases left between them. Per the germline V gene, CDR1 is SGHTA and CDR2 is FQGNSA.

This chain joins TRBV7-2 and TRBJ1-1, with D uncertain. Sequencing was performed on peripheral blood. The clonotype was recovered from a woman aged 50 to 60 with acute or convalescent COVID-19. The CDR3 DNA is TGTGCCAGCAGCTTAAGTCAGGCCAACACTGAAGCTTTCTTT. Translation: CASSLSQANTEAFF.